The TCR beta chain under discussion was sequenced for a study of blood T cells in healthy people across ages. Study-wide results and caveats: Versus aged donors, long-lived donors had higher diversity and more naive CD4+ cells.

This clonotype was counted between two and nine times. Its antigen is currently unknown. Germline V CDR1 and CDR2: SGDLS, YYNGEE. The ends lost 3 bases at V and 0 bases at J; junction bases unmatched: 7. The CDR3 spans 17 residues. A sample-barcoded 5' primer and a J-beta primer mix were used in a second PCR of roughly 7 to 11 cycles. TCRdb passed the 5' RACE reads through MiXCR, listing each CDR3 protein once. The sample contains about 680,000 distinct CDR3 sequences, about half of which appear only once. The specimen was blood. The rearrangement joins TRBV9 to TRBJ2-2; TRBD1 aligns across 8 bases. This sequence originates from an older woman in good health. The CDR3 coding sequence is TGTGCCAGCAGCGGACAGGGGCCCTCTGCGAACACCGGGGAGCTGTTTTTT. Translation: CASSGQGPSANTGELFF.